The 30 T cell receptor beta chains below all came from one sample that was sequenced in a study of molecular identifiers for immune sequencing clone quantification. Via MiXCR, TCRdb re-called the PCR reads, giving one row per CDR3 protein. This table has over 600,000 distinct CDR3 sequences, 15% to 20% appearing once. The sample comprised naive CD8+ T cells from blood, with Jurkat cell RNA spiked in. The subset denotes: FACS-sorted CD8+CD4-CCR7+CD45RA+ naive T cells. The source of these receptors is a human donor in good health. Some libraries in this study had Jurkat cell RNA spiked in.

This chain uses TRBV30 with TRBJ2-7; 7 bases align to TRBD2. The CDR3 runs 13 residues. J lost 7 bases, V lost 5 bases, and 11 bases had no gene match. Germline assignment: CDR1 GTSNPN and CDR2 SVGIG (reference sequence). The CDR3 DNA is TGTGCCTGGGGGGGGGGAGGGCCTGGAGAGCAGTACTTC. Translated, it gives CAWGGGGPGEQYF.

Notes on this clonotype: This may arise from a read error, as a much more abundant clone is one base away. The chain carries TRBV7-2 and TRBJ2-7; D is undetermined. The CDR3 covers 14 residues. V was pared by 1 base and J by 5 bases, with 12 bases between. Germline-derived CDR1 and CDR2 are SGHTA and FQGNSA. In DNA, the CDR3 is TGTACCAGCAGCTTAGGGTTCGGCACAGACGAGCAGTACTTC. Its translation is CTSSLGFGTDEQYF. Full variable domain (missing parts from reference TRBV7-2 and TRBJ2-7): GAGVSQSPSNKVTEKGKDVELRCDPISGHTALYWYRQSLGQGLEFLIYFQGNSAPDKSGLPSDRFSAERTGGSVSTLTIQRTQQEDSAVYLCTSSLGFGTDEQYFGPGTRLTVT.

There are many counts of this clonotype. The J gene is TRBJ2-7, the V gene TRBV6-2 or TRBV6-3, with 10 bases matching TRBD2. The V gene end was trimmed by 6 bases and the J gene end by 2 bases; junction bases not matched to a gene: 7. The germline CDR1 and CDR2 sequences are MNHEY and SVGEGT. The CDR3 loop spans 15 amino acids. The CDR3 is CASRRSSGGAYEQYF. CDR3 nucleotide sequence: TGTGCCAGCAGAAGGTCTAGCGGGGGAGCCTACGAGCAGTACTTC.

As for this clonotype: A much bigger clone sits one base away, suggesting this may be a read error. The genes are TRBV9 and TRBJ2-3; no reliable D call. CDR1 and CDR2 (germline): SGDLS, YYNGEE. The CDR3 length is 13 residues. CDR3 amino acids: CVSSAGGSHTQYF. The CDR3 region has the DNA TGTGTCAGCAGCGCCGGCGGAAGCCATACGCAGTATTTT.

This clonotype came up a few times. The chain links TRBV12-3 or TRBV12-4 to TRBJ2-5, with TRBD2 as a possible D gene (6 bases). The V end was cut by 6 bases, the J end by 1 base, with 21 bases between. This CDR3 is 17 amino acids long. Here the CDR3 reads CASSRTIGAGFQETQYF. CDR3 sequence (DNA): TGTGCCAGCAGCCGAACAATCGGGGCGGGGTTCCAAGAGACCCAGTACTTC.

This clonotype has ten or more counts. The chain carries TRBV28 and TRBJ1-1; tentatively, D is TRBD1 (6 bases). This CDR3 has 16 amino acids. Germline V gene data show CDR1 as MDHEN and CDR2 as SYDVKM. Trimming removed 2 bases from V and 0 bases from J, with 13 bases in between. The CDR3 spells CASSLKTGNMNTEAFF. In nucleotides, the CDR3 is TGTGCCAGCAGTTTAAAGACAGGCAATATGAACACTGAAGCTTTCTTT.

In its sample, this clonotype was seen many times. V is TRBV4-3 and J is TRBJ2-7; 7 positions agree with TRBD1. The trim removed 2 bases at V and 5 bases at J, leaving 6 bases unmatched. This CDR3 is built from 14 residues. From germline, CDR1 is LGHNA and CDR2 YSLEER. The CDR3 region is CASSQLQGVHEQYF. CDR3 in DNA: TGCGCCAGCAGCCAACTCCAGGGGGTTCACGAGCAGTACTTC.

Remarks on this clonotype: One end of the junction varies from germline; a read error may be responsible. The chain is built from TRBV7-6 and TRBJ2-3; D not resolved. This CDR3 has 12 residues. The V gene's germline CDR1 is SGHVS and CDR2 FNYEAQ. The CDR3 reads CASSLGADTQCF. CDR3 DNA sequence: TGTGCCAGCAGCTTAGGAGCAGATACGCAGTGTTTT.

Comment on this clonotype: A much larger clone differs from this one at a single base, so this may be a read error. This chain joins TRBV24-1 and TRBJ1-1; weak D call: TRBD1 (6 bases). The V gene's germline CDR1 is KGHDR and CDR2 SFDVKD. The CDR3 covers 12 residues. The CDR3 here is CATGERGQRAFF. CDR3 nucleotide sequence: TGTGCCACCGGTGAACGTGGACAGAGAGCTTTCTTT.

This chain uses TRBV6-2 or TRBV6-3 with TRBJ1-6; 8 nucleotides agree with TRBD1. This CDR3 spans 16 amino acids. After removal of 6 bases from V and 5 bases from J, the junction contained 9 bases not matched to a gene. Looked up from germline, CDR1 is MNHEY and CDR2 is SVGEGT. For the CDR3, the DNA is TGTGCCAGCAGGACGCAAGACAGGGGTAATAATTCACCCCTCCACTTT. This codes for CASRTQDRGNNSPLHF.

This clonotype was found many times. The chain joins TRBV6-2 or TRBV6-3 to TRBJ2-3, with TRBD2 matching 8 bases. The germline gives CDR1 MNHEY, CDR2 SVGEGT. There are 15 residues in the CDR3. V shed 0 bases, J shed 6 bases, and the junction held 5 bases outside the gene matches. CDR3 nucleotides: TGTGCCAGCAGTTACTCCGGACTAGCTGGGGATACGCAGTATTTT. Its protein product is CASSYSGLAGDTQYF.

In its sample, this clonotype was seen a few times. The CDR3: CASSLNRNEQFF. The CDR3 bases are TGTGCCAGCAGCTTAAATCGAAATGAGCAGTTCTTC. V is TRBV11-2 and J is TRBJ2-1; no clear D gene. This CDR3 comprises 12 residues. Trimming cost V 2 bases and J 7 bases, with 6 bases left between them. From germline, CDR1 is SGHAT and CDR2 FQNNGV. Full variable domain (remainder filled in from reference TRBV11-2 and TRBJ2-1): EAGVAQSPRYKIIEKRQSVAFWCNPISGHATLYWYQQILGQGPKLLIQFQNNGVVDDSQLPKDRFSAERLKGVDSTLKIQPAKLEDSAVYLCASSLNRNEQFFGPGTRLTVL.

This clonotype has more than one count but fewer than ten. CDR3 DNA: TGTGCCACCTCGGACAGTCCCAATCAGCCCCAGCATTTT. This codes for CATSDSPNQPQHF. V gene TRBV28 combines with J gene TRBJ1-5; tentative D call: TRBD1 (6 bases). The CDR3 has 13 amino acids. The V end lost 10 bases, the J end lost 3 bases, and 13 bases lay between the germline ends. Germline V gene lookup returns CDR1 MDHEN and CDR2 SYDVKM. The full variable domain, its missing parts supplied by reference TRBV28 and TRBJ1-5, is DVKVTQSSRYLVKRTGEKVFLECVQDMDHENMFWYRQDPGLGLRLIYFSYDVKMKEKGDIPEGYSVSREKKERFSLILESASTNQTSMYLCATSDSPNQPQHFGDGTRLSIL.

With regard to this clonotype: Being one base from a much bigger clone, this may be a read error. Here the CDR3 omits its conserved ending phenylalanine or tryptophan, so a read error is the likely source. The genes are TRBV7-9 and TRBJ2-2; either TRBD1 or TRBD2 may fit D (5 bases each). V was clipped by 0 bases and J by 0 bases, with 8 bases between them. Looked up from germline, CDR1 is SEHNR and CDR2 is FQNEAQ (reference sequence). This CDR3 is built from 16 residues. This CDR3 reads CASSLAGGANTGELFS. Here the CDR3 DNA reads TGTGCCAGCAGCTTAGCTGGGGGTGCGAACACCGGGGAGCTGTTTTCT.

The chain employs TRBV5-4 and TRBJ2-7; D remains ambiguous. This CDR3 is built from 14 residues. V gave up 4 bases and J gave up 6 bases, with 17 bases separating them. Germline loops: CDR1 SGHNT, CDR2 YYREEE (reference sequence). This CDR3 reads CASSPEAASLEQYF. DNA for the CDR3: TGTGCCAGCAGCCCCGAGGCAGCGTCCCTCGAGCAGTACTTC.

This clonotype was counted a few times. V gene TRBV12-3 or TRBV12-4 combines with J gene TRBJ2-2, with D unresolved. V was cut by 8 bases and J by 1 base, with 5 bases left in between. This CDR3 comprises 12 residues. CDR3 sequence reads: CASGGNTGELFF. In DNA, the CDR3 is TGTGCCAGCGGTGGGAACACCGGGGAGCTGTTTTTT.

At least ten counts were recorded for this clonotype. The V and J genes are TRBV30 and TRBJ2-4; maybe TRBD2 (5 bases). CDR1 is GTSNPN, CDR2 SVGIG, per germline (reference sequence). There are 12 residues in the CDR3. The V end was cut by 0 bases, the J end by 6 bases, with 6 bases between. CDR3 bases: TGTGCCTGGAGTGTTGAGGGAAACATTCAGTACTTC. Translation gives CAWSVEGNIQYF. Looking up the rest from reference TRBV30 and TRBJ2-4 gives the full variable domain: SQTIHQWPATLVQPVGSPLSLECTVEGTSNPNLYWYRQAAGRGLQLLFYSVGIGQISSEVPQNLSASRPQDRQFILSSKKLLLSDSGFYLCAWSVEGNIQYFGAGTRLSVL.

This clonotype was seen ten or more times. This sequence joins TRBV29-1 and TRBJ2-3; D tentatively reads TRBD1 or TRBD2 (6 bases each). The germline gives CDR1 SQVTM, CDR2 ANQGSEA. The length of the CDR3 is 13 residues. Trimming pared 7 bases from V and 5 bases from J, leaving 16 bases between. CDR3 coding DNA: TGCAGCGCCCGCGCCAGGGGAGGAGATACGCAGTATTTT. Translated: CSARARGGDTQYF.

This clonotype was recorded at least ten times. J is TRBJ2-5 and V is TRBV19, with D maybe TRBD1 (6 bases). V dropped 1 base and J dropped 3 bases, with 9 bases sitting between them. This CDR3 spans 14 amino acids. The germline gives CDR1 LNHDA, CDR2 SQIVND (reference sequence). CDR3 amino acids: CASSIVNREETQYF. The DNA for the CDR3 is TGTGCCAGTAGTATAGTGAACAGGGAAGAGACCCAGTACTTC.

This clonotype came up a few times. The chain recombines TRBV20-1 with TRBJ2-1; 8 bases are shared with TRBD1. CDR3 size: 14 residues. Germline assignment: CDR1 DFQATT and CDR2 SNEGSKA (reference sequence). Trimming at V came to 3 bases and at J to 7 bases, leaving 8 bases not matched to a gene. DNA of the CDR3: TGCAGTGCTAGGGACCGACAGGGGATTAATGAGCAGTTCTTC. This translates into CSARDRQGINEQFF.

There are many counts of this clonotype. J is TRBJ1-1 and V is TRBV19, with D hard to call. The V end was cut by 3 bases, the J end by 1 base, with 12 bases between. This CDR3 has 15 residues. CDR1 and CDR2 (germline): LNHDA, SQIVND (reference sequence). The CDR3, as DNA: TGTGCCAGTAGTATTTCCCCCCAAGGGAACACTGAAGCTTTCTTT. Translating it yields CASSISPQGNTEAFF.

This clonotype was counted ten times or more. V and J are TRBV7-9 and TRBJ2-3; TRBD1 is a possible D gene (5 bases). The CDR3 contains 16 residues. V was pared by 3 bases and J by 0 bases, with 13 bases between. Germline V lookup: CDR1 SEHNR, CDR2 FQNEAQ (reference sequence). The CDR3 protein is CASSLDVRTSTDTQYF. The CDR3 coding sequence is TGTGCCAGCAGCTTGGACGTTCGGACAAGCACAGATACGCAGTATTTT.

CDR3 nucleotide sequence: TGCAGTGCTAGTCTACTAGCGGGAGTTCGCTACGAGCAGTACTTC. Translating gives CSASLLAGVRYEQYF. The V gene is TRBV20-1, the J gene TRBJ2-7; TRBD2 matches at 11 bases. Germline trimming cut 3 bases from V and 3 bases from J; bases unmatched to any gene: 7. There are 15 residues in the CDR3. Germline V gives CDR1 DFQATT, CDR2 SNEGSKA (reference sequence).

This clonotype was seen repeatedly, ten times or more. The CDR3 sequence: CASSLIGGSTEAFF. The CDR3 DNA reads TGTGCCAGCAGTCTCATTGGGGGGTCCACTGAAGCTTTCTTT. The V call is TRBV27, the J call TRBJ1-1, with D maybe TRBD1 (5 bases). CDR1 MNHEY and CDR2 SMNVEV come from the germline V gene (reference sequence). Trimming took off 5 bases at V and 4 bases at J, with 14 bases between the two ends. The CDR3 runs to 14 residues.

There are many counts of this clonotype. The CDR3 bases are TGTGCCATCAGTGATTCGGGGACAGGGATCTACGAGCAGTACTTC. It is translated as CAISDSGTGIYEQYF. This chain joins TRBV10-3 and TRBJ2-7; the match to TRBD1 covers 9 bases. V was pared by 3 bases and J by 3 bases, with 6 bases of the junction left unmatched. Germline V CDR1 and CDR2: ENHRY, SYGVKD. The CDR3 has 15 residues.

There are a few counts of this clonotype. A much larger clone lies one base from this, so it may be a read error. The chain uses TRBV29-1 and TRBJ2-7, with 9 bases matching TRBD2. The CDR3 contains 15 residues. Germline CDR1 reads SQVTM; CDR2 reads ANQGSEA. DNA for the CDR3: TGCAGCGTTGAAAAGTTGCGGGAGGGCTCCTACGAGCCGTACTTC. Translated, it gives CSVEKLREGSYEPYF.

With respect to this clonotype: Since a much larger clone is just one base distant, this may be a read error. The CDR3 DNA follows: TGTGCCAGCAGCTTCCCGGACAGGGGGGGAGAGACCCAGTACTTC. It yields the protein CASSFPDRGGETQYF. The genes are TRBV7-9 and TRBJ2-5, with 10 bases matching TRBD1. Germline V lookup: CDR1 SEHNR, CDR2 FQNEAQ (reference sequence). The CDR3 loop spans 15 amino acids. The V gene end was trimmed by 3 bases and the J gene end by 4 bases; junction bases not matched to a gene: 5.

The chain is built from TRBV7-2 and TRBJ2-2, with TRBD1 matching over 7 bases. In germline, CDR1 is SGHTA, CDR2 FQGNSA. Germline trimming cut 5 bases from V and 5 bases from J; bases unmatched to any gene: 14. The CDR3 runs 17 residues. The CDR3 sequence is CASSAYIGGGYTGELFF. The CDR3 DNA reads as TGTGCCAGCAGCGCTTACATAGGGGGCGGATATACCGGGGAGCTGTTTTTT.

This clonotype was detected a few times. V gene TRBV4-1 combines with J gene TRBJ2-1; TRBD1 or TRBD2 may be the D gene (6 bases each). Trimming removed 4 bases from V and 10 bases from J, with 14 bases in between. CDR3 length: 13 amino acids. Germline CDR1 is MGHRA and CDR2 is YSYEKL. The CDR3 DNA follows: TGCGCCAGCAGCCCTATGGGAGGACAGGAGCAGTTCTTC. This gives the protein CASSPMGGQEQFF.

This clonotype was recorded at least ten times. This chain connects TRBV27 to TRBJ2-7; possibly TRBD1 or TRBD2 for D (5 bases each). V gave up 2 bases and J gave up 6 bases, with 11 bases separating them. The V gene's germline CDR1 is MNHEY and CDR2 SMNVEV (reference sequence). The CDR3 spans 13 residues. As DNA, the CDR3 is TGTGCCAGCAGTTTAGGAAGGGGACCCGAGCAGTACTTC. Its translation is CASSLGRGPEQYF.